This TCR beta chain was sequenced for a study of blood T cells in healthy people across ages. Study-wide results and caveats: No one knew whether donors had CMV, which possibly confounded expanded clonotype changes.

Primed by a sample-barcoded 5' primer and a J-beta primer mix, a second PCR proceeded for 7 to 11 cycles. TCRdb reanalysed the 5' RACE reads using MiXCR and keeps one entry per CDR3 protein. The sample carries over a million distinct CDR3 sequences, 59% recorded once. On this clonotype: Its antigen is not identified.

The germline gives CDR1 LGHDT, CDR2 YNNKEL (reference sequence). This CDR3 is built from 17 residues. Trimming pared 1 base from V and 0 bases from J, leaving 12 bases between. The sequence came from a man between 18 and 29 years old in good health. The sample taken for sequencing was blood. The chain combines TRBV3-1 with TRBJ2-2; D may correspond to TRBD1 or TRBD2 (5 bases each). The CDR3 DNA reads as TGTGCCAGCAGCCAAGTCGGGGCATACCCGAACACCGGGGAGCTGTTTTTT. Its protein is CASSQVGAYPNTGELFF.